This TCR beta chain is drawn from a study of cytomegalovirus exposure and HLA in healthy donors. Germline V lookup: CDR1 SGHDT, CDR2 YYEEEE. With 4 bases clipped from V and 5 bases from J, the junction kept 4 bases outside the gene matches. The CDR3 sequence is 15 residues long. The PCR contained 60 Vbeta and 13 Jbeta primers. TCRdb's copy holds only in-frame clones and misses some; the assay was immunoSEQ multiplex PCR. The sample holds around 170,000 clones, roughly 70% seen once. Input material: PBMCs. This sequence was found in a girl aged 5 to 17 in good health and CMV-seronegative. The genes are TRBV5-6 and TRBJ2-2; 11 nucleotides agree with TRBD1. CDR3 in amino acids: CASSPDRGHTGELFF. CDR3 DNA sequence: TGTGCCAGCAGCCCGGACAGGGGGCATACCGGGGAGCTGTTTTTT.